A single sample gave rise to the 14 T cell receptor beta chains below, sequenced in a study of cytomegalovirus exposure and HLA in healthy donors. The PCR made use of 60 Vbeta and 13 Jbeta primers. Only in-frame clones appear in the TCRdb table, and some are missing; sequencing was by immunoSEQ multiplex PCR. The sample holds 100,000 to 150,000 clones, 70% to 80% seen once. The specimen sequenced was PBMCs. Source of these receptors: a woman aged 55-70 years in good health and CMV-seronegative.

The V and J genes are TRBV19 and TRBJ2-3; 10 bases are shared with TRBD1. Germline V CDR1 and CDR2: LNHDA, SQIVND (reference sequence). The V segment lost 5 bases and the J segment 4 bases; nucleotides outside the gene matches: 6. The CDR3 has 15 amino acids. The DNA of the CDR3 is TGTGCCAGTAGTGGGGGGACAGGGGTAGCAGATACGCAGTATTTT. Translated, it gives CASSGGTGVADTQYF.

The V gene is TRBV4-1, the J gene TRBJ2-1, with TRBD2 identical over 13 bases. Germline V gene data show CDR1 as MGHRA and CDR2 as YSYEKL. V shed 2 bases and J 5 bases; nucleotides not matched to a gene: 3. The CDR3 sequence is 16 residues long. The CDR3 DNA reads as TGCGCCAGCAGCCAACAACTAGCGGGAGGGGACAATGAGCAGTTCTTC. Translated: CASSQQLAGGDNEQFF.

This clone has more than one count but fewer than ten. The V gene is TRBV27, the J gene TRBJ2-3; D is possibly TRBD2 (5 bases). Germline loops: CDR1 MNHEY, CDR2 SMNVEV (reference sequence). V was cut by 3 bases and J by 0 bases, with 13 bases left in between. The CDR3 totals 16 residues. CDR3 residues: CASSFKRAESTDTQYF. The CDR3 region has the DNA TGTGCCAGCAGTTTCAAGAGGGCGGAAAGCACAGATACGCAGTATTTT.

The chain combines TRBV7-2 with TRBJ1-1; no clear D gene. The CDR3 has 13 residues. Trimming shortened V by 3 bases and J by 2 bases, and 7 bases separated the two germline ends. CDR1 SGHTA and CDR2 FQGNSA come from the germline V gene. The CDR3, as DNA: TGTGCCAGCAGCTTCTGGACTAACACTGAAGCTTTCTTT. Residues: CASSFWTNTEAFF.

The rearrangement joins TRBV7-2 to TRBJ2-3; D not resolved. Trimming cost V 4 bases and J 4 bases, with 9 bases left between them. The V gene's germline CDR1 is SGHTA and CDR2 FQGNSA. The CDR3 sequence is 13 residues long. The CDR3 nucleotides read TGTGCCAGCAGCTCTACCCCCGCAGATACGCAGTATTTT. Its protein is CASSSTPADTQYF. Based on the CDR3 plus reference TRBV7-2 and TRBJ2-3, the full variable domain is GAGVSQSPSNKVTEKGKDVELRCDPISGHTALYWYRQSLGQGLEFLIYFQGNSAPDKSGLPSDRFSAERTGGSVSTLTIQRTQQEDSAVYLCASSSTPADTQYFGPGTRLTVL.

This clone was observed a single time. The rearrangement links TRBV7-9 to TRBJ2-7; 10 bases line up with TRBD1. The CDR3 has 14 amino acids. Germline V CDR1 and CDR2: SEHNR, FQNEAQ (reference sequence). Losses at the gene ends were 3 bases for V and 2 bases for J; bases not matched to a gene: 1. The CDR3 reads CASSLDRGAYEQYF. For the CDR3, the DNA is TGTGCCAGCAGCTTGGACAGGGGGGCCTACGAGCAGTACTTC. Together with reference TRBV7-9 and TRBJ2-7, the CDR3 gives the full variable domain: DTGVSQNPRHKITKRGQNVTFRCDPISEHNRLYWYRQTLGQGPEFLTYFQNEAQLEKSRLLSDRFSAERPKGSFSTLEIQRTEQGDSAMYLCASSLDRGAYEQYFGPGTRLTVT.

The V gene is TRBV7-2, the J gene TRBJ2-5, with a tentative D call TRBD1 (6 bases). Between the trimmed V and J ends, which lost 4 bases and 5 bases, there was a span of 17 bases. CDR3 length: 15 amino acids. Germline-derived CDR1 and CDR2 are SGHTA and FQGNSA. This CDR3 reads CASSSGTLNGETQYF. CDR3 nucleotides: TGTGCCAGCAGCTCAGGGACACTCAACGGGGAGACCCAGTACTTC.

The chain joins TRBV30 to TRBJ1-2; 8 nucleotides line up with TRBD1. The length of the CDR3 is 16 residues. The V gene's germline CDR1 is GTSNPN and CDR2 SVGIG (reference sequence). With V trimmed by 1 base and J by 3 bases, 10 bases remained unmatched. Here the CDR3 reads CAWSAAGGADDYGYTF. The DNA of the CDR3 is TGTGCCTGGAGTGCGGCAGGGGGCGCGGATGACTATGGCTACACCTTC.

J is TRBJ2-2 and V is TRBV7-9; weak D call: TRBD1 (5 bases). Germline V gene data show CDR1 as SEHNR and CDR2 as FQNEAQ (reference sequence). The CDR3 consists of 15 residues. Trimming pared 5 bases from V and 0 bases from J, leaving 10 bases between. The DNA of the CDR3 is TGTGCCAGCAGCACTTGGACACCGAACACCGGGGAGCTGTTTTTT. Protein product: CASSTWTPNTGELFF. Combining the CDR3 with reference TRBV7-9 and TRBJ2-2 gives the whole variable domain DTGVSQNPRHKITKRGQNVTFRCDPISEHNRLYWYRQTLGQGPEFLTYFQNEAQLEKSRLLSDRFSAERPKGSFSTLEIQRTEQGDSAMYLCASSTWTPNTGELFFGEGSRLTVL.

The chain carries TRBV6-1 and TRBJ2-7, with 8 bases aligning to TRBD1. In germline, CDR1 is MNHNS, CDR2 SASEGT. CDR3 size: 14 residues. V was clipped by 4 bases and J by 5 bases; unmatched bases: 7. The CDR3 reads CASSGAGGLDEQYF. The CDR3 coding sequence is TGTGCCAGCAGTGGGGCAGGGGGCTTGGACGAGCAGTACTTC.

The chain carries TRBV6-1 and TRBJ1-2; maybe TRBD1 (6 bases). The CDR3 loop spans 14 amino acids. Per the germline V gene, CDR1 is MNHNS and CDR2 is SASEGT. The germline V and J ends were trimmed by 6 bases and 4 bases, with 15 bases remaining between them. The CDR3 here is CASRMTGSGYGYTF. The DNA for the CDR3 is TGTGCCAGCAGAATGACAGGCTCCGGCTATGGCTACACCTTC.

The CDR3, as DNA: TGTGCCAGCAGTGAGGGCCACTTGGCCAAAAACATTCAGTACTTC. Translated, it gives CASSEGHLAKNIQYF. The chain employs TRBV6-1 and TRBJ2-4; D call uncertain. Deletions cut 3 bases from V and 1 base from J, with 10 bases between. CDR3 length: 15 amino acids. The germline V gene has CDR1 MNHNS and CDR2 SASEGT.

The rearrangement joins TRBV13 to TRBJ1-5; 9 bases map to TRBD1. The germline gives CDR1 PRHDT, CDR2 FYEKMQ (reference sequence). V shed 5 bases and J 2 bases; nucleotides not matched to a gene: 7. The CDR3 covers 16 residues. The CDR3 DNA is TGTGCCAGCAGCCTTGGACAGGGGCGAGGCAATCAGCCCCAGCATTTT. This translates into CASSLGQGRGNQPQHF.

This clone was found once. The chain joins TRBV28 to TRBJ1-5; D not resolved. V gave up 2 bases and J gave up 1 base, with 6 bases separating them. The CDR3 length is 14 residues. CDR1 and CDR2 (germline): MDHEN, SYDVKM. CDR3 bases: TGTGCCAGCAGTTTAGGTCGGAGCAATCAGCCCCAGCATTTT. Its translation: CASSLGRSNQPQHF.